This entry lists 5 T cell receptor beta chains sequenced from one sample in a study of vaccination and CD4 T cells after COVID-19. Sequencing of DNA taken from cultured CD4+ T cells relied on the Oncomine TCR Beta short-read assay. TCRdb fed the PCR reads into MiXCR, producing one record per CDR3 protein. The sample carries 5,500 to 7,500 distinct CDR3 sequences, around 49% recorded once. Their cognate antigens are unknown. As to treatment: 10-day PBMC culture with coronavirus spike peptide pools or control peptides (ViraFEST assay). Samples of CD4+ T cells were obtained from the unexposed donor before the COVID-19 pandemic (2011-2018). The sample taken for sequencing was CD4+ T cells from blood, cultured in vitro. The source of these receptors is a human donor in good health.

This clonotype was counted a few times. The gene calls are TRBV7-9 and TRBJ2-3; TRBD2 might be the D (6 bases). CDR3 size: 14 residues. V lost 5 bases and J 5 bases, leaving 14 bases between the germline ends. CDR1 and CDR2 (germline): SEHNR, FQNEAQ (reference sequence). CDR3 amino acids: CASSPTGRGDTQYF. CDR3 in DNA: TGTGCCAGCAGCCCTACCGGGCGGGGAGATACGCAGTATTTT. Looking up the rest from reference TRBV7-9 and TRBJ2-3 gives the full variable domain: DTGVSQNPRHKITKRGQNVTFRCDPISEHNRLYWYRQTLGQGPEFLTYFQNEAQLEKSRLLSDRFSAERPKGSFSTLEIQRTEQGDSAMYLCASSPTGRGDTQYFGPGTRLTVL.

The table lists this clonotype with a few counts. The genes are TRBV7-8 and TRBJ1-5, with D possibly TRBD1 on 5 matching bases. The germline V gene encodes CDR1 SGHVS and CDR2 FQNEAQ. The V and J ends lost 1 base and 9 bases respectively, with 19 bases between them. CDR3 length: 16 residues. CDR3 sequence reads: CASSLGRRGVVPPQHF. CDR3 DNA: TGTGCCAGCAGCTTAGGTCGACGGGGGGTCGTTCCGCCCCAGCATTTT.

The chain joins TRBV7-2 to TRBJ2-5; 9 nucleotides align to TRBD1. The CDR3 runs to 16 residues. Germline-derived CDR1 and CDR2 are SGHTA and FQGNSA. After removal of 0 bases from V and 6 bases from J, the junction contained 8 bases not matched to a gene. CDR3 in amino acids: CASSLAGQGMRQTQYF. In DNA, the CDR3 is TGTGCCAGCAGCTTAGCCGGACAGGGGATGCGTCAGACCCAGTACTTC.

This clonotype has a handful of counts. The rearrangement joins TRBV7-2 to TRBJ1-1; D not resolved. With 2 bases removed from V and 2 bases from J, the gap between germline ends came to 9 bases. Germline V gene sequence: CDR1 SGHTA, CDR2 FQGNSA. CDR3 size: 14 residues. The CDR3 spells CASSLRTGNTEAFF. The CDR3 nucleotides are TGTGCCAGCAGCTTACGAACCGGAAACACTGAAGCTTTCTTT.

The rearrangement uses TRBV2 and TRBJ1-1; D not resolved. The CDR3 has 11 amino acids. Germline CDR1 SNHLY, CDR2 FYNNEI. The V end was cut by 3 bases, the J end by 4 bases, with 3 bases between. The chain's CDR3 is CASSDFTEAFF. The DNA of the CDR3 is TGTGCCAGCAGTGACTTCACTGAAGCTTTCTTT.